The rows below give T cell receptor beta chains drawn from one sample of a study of blood T cell repertoires in COVID-19. The assay was immunoSEQ multiplex PCR, and TCRdb's table has in-frame clones only and misses some. This table holds 210,000 or so clones, roughly 78% found once. Material: peripheral blood. All receptors come from an elderly woman with active or convalescent COVID-19. CDR3s include the opening cysteine and the closing phenylalanine or tryptophan. A D gene is named only where the DNA matches it firmly. Expanded clones get a size class; other rows say once, few or many, or leave the size out.

abundance: once
v_gene: TRBV5-4
j_gene: TRBJ2-3
d_gene: NA
CDR3aa: CASSLRRVSSTDTQYF
CDR3nt: TGTGCCAGCAGCTTGAGGAGGGTCTCTAGCACAGATACGCAGTATTTT

abundance: NA
v_gene: TRBV12-3/TRBV12-4
j_gene: TRBJ1-2
d_gene: TRBD1
CDR3aa: CASSMDRVGGYTF
CDR3nt: TGTGCCAGCAGTATGGACAGGGTTGGCGGCTACACCTTC

abundance: NA
v_gene: TRBV5-1
j_gene: TRBJ1-4
d_gene: NA
CDR3aa: CASSPTYNEKLFF
CDR3nt: TGCGCCAGCAGCCCGACTTATAATGAAAAACTGTTTTTT

abundance: NA
v_gene: TRBV5-4
j_gene: TRBJ2-7
d_gene: NA
CDR3aa: CASSLTGTYEQYF
CDR3nt: TGTGCCAGCAGCTTGACAGGAACTTACGAGCAGTACTTC

abundance: NA
v_gene: TRBV7-2
j_gene: TRBJ2-2
d_gene: TRBD2
CDR3aa: CASSLKAGGELFF
CDR3nt: TGTGCCAGCAGCTTAAAAGCGGGGGGGGAGCTGTTTTTT

abundance: NA
v_gene: TRBV15
j_gene: TRBJ2-5
d_gene: TRBD2
CDR3aa: CATSRDSVGASGGAETQYF
CDR3nt: TGTGCCACCAGCAGAGATTCGGTGGGGGCAAGCGGGGGGGCGGAGACCCAGTACTTC

abundance: NA
v_gene: TRBV7-9
j_gene: TRBJ2-7
d_gene: NA
CDR3aa: CASSLGLVNYEQYF
CDR3nt: TGTGCCAGCAGCTTAGGGCTGGTGAACTACGAGCAGTACTTC

abundance: once
v_gene: TRBV7-2
j_gene: TRBJ2-3
d_gene: TRBD2
CDR3aa: CASSSIAGRSTDTQYF
CDR3nt: TGTGCCAGCAGCTCAATAGCGGGGCGTAGCACAGATACGCAGTATTTT

abundance: NA
v_gene: TRBV5-1
j_gene: TRBJ2-7
d_gene: NA
CDR3aa: CASSHPPGEQYF
CDR3nt: TGCGCCAGCAGCCATCCGCCCGGGGAGCAGTACTTC

abundance: few
v_gene: TRBV10-3
j_gene: TRBJ2-3
d_gene: NA
CDR3aa: CAISERQGPSTDTQYF
CDR3nt: TGTGCCATCAGTGAGCGGCAGGGGCCTAGCACAGATACGCAGTATTTT

abundance: NA
v_gene: TRBV9
j_gene: TRBJ1-6
d_gene: NA
CDR3aa: CASSVGGEWSSPLHF
CDR3nt: TGTGCCAGCAGCGTAGGGGGGGAATGGAGTTCACCCCTCCACTTT

abundance: NA
v_gene: TRBV24-1
j_gene: TRBJ1-2
d_gene: NA
CDR3aa: CATSASRDYGYTF
CDR3nt: TGTGCCACCAGTGCTAGCCGAGACTATGGCTACACCTTC

abundance: few
v_gene: TRBV4-1
j_gene: TRBJ2-1
d_gene: NA
CDR3aa: CASSRSQSYNEQFF
CDR3nt: TGCGCCAGCAGCCGGAGTCAGTCCTACAATGAGCAGTTCTTC

abundance: NA
v_gene: TRBV20-1
j_gene: TRBJ1-1
d_gene: NA
CDR3aa: CSASLIRVYLNTEAFF
CDR3nt: TGCAGTGCTAGTTTAATTCGAGTCTACCTGAACACTGAAGCTTTCTTT

abundance: NA
v_gene: TRBV2
j_gene: TRBJ1-4
d_gene: TRBD1
CDR3aa: CASSDPDRPPEKLFF
CDR3nt: TGTGCCAGCAGTGACCCGGACAGGCCTCCGGAAAAACTGTTTTTT

abundance: NA
v_gene: TRBV5-1
j_gene: TRBJ2-7
d_gene: NA
CDR3aa: CASSLTDGYEQYF
CDR3nt: TGCGCCAGCAGCTTGACAGATGGCTACGAGCAGTACTTC

abundance: NA
v_gene: TRBV4-3
j_gene: TRBJ2-7
d_gene: TRBD1
CDR3aa: CASSRYRDRERLPPYEQYF
CDR3nt: TGCGCCAGCAGCCGATACCGGGACAGGGAAAGATTACCCCCCTACGAGCAGTACTTC

abundance: NA
v_gene: TRBV4-1
j_gene: TRBJ1-1
d_gene: NA
CDR3aa: CASSAIGGQNLNTEAFF
CDR3nt: TGCGCCAGCAGCGCCATTGGAGGACAGAACTTGAACACTGAAGCTTTCTTT

abundance: NA
v_gene: TRBV7-3
j_gene: TRBJ1-5
d_gene: NA
CDR3aa: CASSLTAGQHF
CDR3nt: TGTGCCAGCAGCTTAACGGCGGGACAGCATTTT

abundance: NA
v_gene: TRBV29-1
j_gene: TRBJ1-1
d_gene: NA
CDR3aa: CSVEDFGGTEAFF
CDR3nt: TGCAGCGTTGAAGATTTCGGGGGCACTGAAGCTTTCTTT

abundance: NA
v_gene: TRBV27
j_gene: TRBJ1-2
d_gene: TRBD1
CDR3aa: CASSFRDRAFWGYTF
CDR3nt: TGTGCCAGCAGTTTCCGGGACAGGGCCTTCTGGGGCTACACCTTC

abundance: NA
v_gene: TRBV2
j_gene: TRBJ2-7
d_gene: TRBD2
CDR3aa: CASTSGGAKAYEQYF
CDR3nt: TGTGCCAGCACAAGCGGGGGGGCTAAGGCCTACGAGCAGTACTTC

abundance: NA
v_gene: TRBV5-1
j_gene: TRBJ1-2
d_gene: TRBD1
CDR3aa: CASSQGTGGPYGYTF
CDR3nt: TGCGCCAGCAGCCAGGGGACAGGGGGACCCTATGGCTACACCTTC

abundance: NA
v_gene: TRBV5-6
j_gene: TRBJ1-6
d_gene: TRBD1
CDR3aa: CASSSGTGGSPLHF
CDR3nt: TGTGCCAGCAGCTCCGGGACAGGTGGATCACCCCTCCACTTT

abundance: NA
v_gene: TRBV6-5
j_gene: TRBJ2-7
d_gene: TRBD2
CDR3aa: CASRLAAPYEQYF
CDR3nt: TGTGCCAGCAGACTAGCGGCCCCCTACGAGCAGTACTTC

abundance: NA
v_gene: TRBV11-2
j_gene: TRBJ2-3
d_gene: TRBD1
CDR3aa: CASSLKPRQGGTDTQYF
CDR3nt: TGTGCCAGCAGCTTAAAACCGCGGCAGGGGGGCACAGATACGCAGTATTTT

abundance: NA
v_gene: TRBV5-1
j_gene: TRBJ1-2
d_gene: NA
CDR3aa: CASSLAPGVRGVLRGYTF
CDR3nt: TGCGCCAGCAGCTTGGCTCCGGGGGTGCGGGGAGTACTGAGGGGCTACACCTTC

abundance: NA
v_gene: TRBV30
j_gene: TRBJ2-1
d_gene: NA
CDR3aa: CAWRQGGGVEQFF
CDR3nt: TGTGCCTGGAGGCAGGGAGGCGGAGTGGAGCAGTTCTTC

abundance: once
v_gene: TRBV28
j_gene: TRBJ2-7
d_gene: TRBD1
CDR3aa: CASSFWRQGSYEQYF
CDR3nt: TGTGCCAGCAGTTTTTGGCGACAGGGATCGTACGAGCAGTACTTC

abundance: once
v_gene: TRBV6-5
j_gene: TRBJ1-1
d_gene: NA
CDR3aa: CASSYTWNTEAFF
CDR3nt: TGTGCCAGCAGTTATACTTGGAACACTGAAGCTTTCTTT

abundance: NA
v_gene: TRBV10-3
j_gene: TRBJ1-3
d_gene: NA
CDR3aa: CAISESNTDSGNTIYF
CDR3nt: TGTGCCATCAGTGAGTCGAACACAGACTCTGGAAACACCATATATTTT

abundance: few
v_gene: TRBV3-1/TRBV3-2
j_gene: TRBJ1-5
d_gene: NA
CDR3aa: CASSQDFIVGIADQENSNQPQHF
CDR3nt: TGTGCCAGCAGCCAAGATTTTATAGTAGGTATAGCGGATCAAGAGAATAGCAATCAGCCCCAGCATTTT

abundance: NA
v_gene: TRBV14
j_gene: TRBJ1-6
d_gene: NA
CDR3aa: CASSQVLGRGSPLHF
CDR3nt: TGTGCCAGCAGCCAAGTTCTAGGGAGGGGTTCACCCCTCCACTTT

abundance: many
v_gene: TRBV12-1
j_gene: TRBJ1-6
d_gene: NA
CDR3aa: CASSFLQGDGNSPLHF
CDR3nt: TGTGCCAGCAGCTTCCTGCAGGGGGACGGTAATTCACCCCTCCACTTT

abundance: few
v_gene: TRBV27
j_gene: TRBJ2-7
d_gene: NA
CDR3aa: CASGRQAASYEQYF
CDR3nt: TGTGCCAGCGGAAGACAGGCGGCCTCCTACGAGCAGTACTTC

abundance: NA
v_gene: TRBV6-5
j_gene: TRBJ1-3
d_gene: NA
CDR3aa: CASSSGPNTIYF
CDR3nt: TGTGCCAGCAGTTCTGGGCCTAACACCATATATTTT

abundance: NA
v_gene: TRBV29-1
j_gene: TRBJ2-5
d_gene: NA
CDR3aa: CSVYNAVETQYF
CDR3nt: TGCAGCGTTTACAATGCAGTGGAGACCCAGTACTTC

abundance: NA
v_gene: TRBV5-4
j_gene: TRBJ2-4
d_gene: TRBD2
CDR3aa: CASSLGGGGAVDIQYF
CDR3nt: TGTGCCAGCAGCCTCGGTGGCGGGGGGGCCGTGGACATTCAGTACTTC

abundance: few
v_gene: TRBV4-1
j_gene: TRBJ2-1
d_gene: TRBD2
CDR3aa: CASSPTPAGGRENEQFF
CDR3nt: TGCGCCAGCAGCCCGACCCCGGCGGGGGGGAGAGAAAATGAGCAGTTCTTC

abundance: NA
v_gene: TRBV5-4
j_gene: TRBJ2-6
d_gene: TRBD1
CDR3aa: CASSRAPTGGFRSGANVLTF
CDR3nt: TGTGCCAGCAGCCGGGCCCCGACAGGGGGATTCCGCTCTGGGGCCAACGTCCTGACTTTC

abundance: NA
v_gene: TRBV7-8
j_gene: TRBJ2-7
d_gene: TRBD2
CDR3aa: CASSLGEGEQYF
CDR3nt: TGTGCCAGCAGCTTAGGGGAGGGCGAGCAGTACTTC

abundance: NA
v_gene: TRBV28
j_gene: TRBJ1-5
d_gene: NA
CDR3aa: CASTRNVGAPSQPQHF
CDR3nt: TGTGCCAGCACCCGAAACGTGGGGGCGCCGTCTCAGCCCCAGCATTTT

abundance: NA
v_gene: TRBV27
j_gene: TRBJ1-5
d_gene: TRBD1
CDR3aa: CASRGQGLNNQPQHF
CDR3nt: TGTGCCAGCAGGGGACAGGGGTTAAACAATCAGCCCCAGCATTTT

abundance: NA
v_gene: TRBV15
j_gene: TRBJ2-5
d_gene: NA
CDR3aa: CATSREIQGVQETQYF
CDR3nt: TGTGCCACCAGCAGAGAAATACAGGGCGTCCAAGAGACCCAGTACTTC

abundance: NA
v_gene: TRBV11-2
j_gene: TRBJ1-6
d_gene: TRBD1
CDR3aa: CASSRQGDSPLHF
CDR3nt: TGTGCCAGCAGCCGACAGGGAGATTCACCCCTCCACTTT

abundance: NA
v_gene: TRBV4-2
j_gene: TRBJ1-4
d_gene: TRBD1
CDR3aa: CASSQEHRGRGEKLFF
CDR3nt: TGTGCCAGCAGCCAGGAGCACAGGGGGCGCGGTGAAAAACTGTTTTTT

abundance: NA
v_gene: TRBV5-6
j_gene: TRBJ2-3
d_gene: TRBD2
CDR3aa: CASSQSGRGFTDTQYF
CDR3nt: TGTGCCAGCAGCCAGTCGGGGCGGGGGTTCACAGATACGCAGTATTTT

abundance: few
v_gene: TRBV5-5
j_gene: TRBJ2-7
d_gene: NA
CDR3aa: CASSLEGTTYEQYF
CDR3nt: TGTGCCAGCAGCTTGGAAGGCACTACCTACGAGCAGTACTTC

abundance: NA
v_gene: TRBV10-3
j_gene: TRBJ2-3
d_gene: TRBD1
CDR3aa: CAISNPGQKSDTQYF
CDR3nt: TGTGCCATCAGTAACCCGGGACAGAAATCAGATACGCAGTATTTT

abundance: NA
v_gene: TRBV27
j_gene: TRBJ1-6
d_gene: TRBD1
CDR3aa: CASSRTTGAVNSPLHF
CDR3nt: TGTGCCAGCAGCCGCACTACAGGGGCGGTCAATTCACCCCTCCACTTT

abundance: NA
v_gene: TRBV7-2
j_gene: TRBJ1-1
d_gene: NA
CDR3aa: CASSASQGNTEAFF
CDR3nt: TGTGCCAGCAGCGCATCACAGGGAAACACTGAAGCTTTCTTT

abundance: NA
v_gene: TRBV7-9
j_gene: TRBJ1-3
d_gene: NA
CDR3aa: CASSKQGRGTRNTIYF
CDR3nt: TGTGCCAGCAGCAAACAGGGTCGAGGTACACGAAACACCATATATTTT

abundance: NA
v_gene: TRBV3-1/TRBV3-2
j_gene: TRBJ2-5
d_gene: NA
CDR3aa: CASSPGRETQYF
CDR3nt: TGTGCCAGCAGCCCTGGGAGGGAGACCCAGTACTTC

abundance: NA
v_gene: TRBV15
j_gene: TRBJ2-7
d_gene: TRBD2
CDR3aa: CATSRGGVSSYEQYF
CDR3nt: TGTGCCACCAGCAGGGGGGGGGTGAGCTCCTACGAGCAGTACTTC

abundance: NA
v_gene: TRBV29-1
j_gene: TRBJ2-2
d_gene: TRBD1
CDR3aa: CSARSGTGNTGELFF
CDR3nt: TGCAGCGCTCGATCCGGGACAGGGAACACCGGGGAGCTGTTTTTT

abundance: NA
v_gene: TRBV28
j_gene: TRBJ2-2
d_gene: TRBD2
CDR3aa: CASSPPGGTRELFF
CDR3nt: TGTGCCAGCAGTCCCCCGGGGGGGACACGGGAGCTGTTTTTT

abundance: few
v_gene: TRBV29-1
j_gene: TRBJ1-1
d_gene: TRBD1
CDR3aa: CSVEKGADTEAFF
CDR3nt: TGCAGCGTTGAAAAGGGGGCTGACACTGAAGCTTTCTTT

abundance: NA
v_gene: TRBV7-9
j_gene: TRBJ2-5
d_gene: NA
CDR3aa: CASSPGTGSQETQYF
CDR3nt: TGTGCCAGCAGCCCAGGAACAGGGTCCCAAGAGACCCAGTACTTC

abundance: NA
v_gene: TRBV19
j_gene: TRBJ2-7
d_gene: NA
CDR3aa: CASRSRGYEQYF
CDR3nt: TGTGCCAGTAGGTCCAGGGGCTACGAGCAGTACTTC

abundance: NA
v_gene: TRBV6-2/TRBV6-3
j_gene: TRBJ1-5
d_gene: NA
CDR3aa: CASSYSLGGGDQPQHF
CDR3nt: TGTGCCAGCAGTTACTCCCTCGGGGGTGGGGATCAGCCCCAGCATTTT